The T cell receptor (beta chain) described here comes from a study of technical replicates of blood from a handful of donors. Some clones are missing from TCRdb's copy, which holds only in-frame ones; the method was immunoSEQ multiplex PCR. The repertoire holds approximately 99,000 clones, with roughly 96% as singletons. This receptor was obtained from a human donor in good health. Material: T cells isolated from PBMCs.

This chain's CDR3 is CASSSPPNALAGGSYEQYF. The CDR3 bases are TGCGCCAGCAGCTCACCACCAAATGCCCTAGCGGGAGGGTCTTACGAGCAGTACTTC. V is TRBV5-1 and J is TRBJ2-7, with 12 bases identical to TRBD2. Germline CDR1 reads SGHRS; CDR2 reads YFSETQ. The trim removed 3 bases at V and 4 bases at J, leaving 17 bases unmatched. This CDR3 spans 19 amino acids. Using reference TRBV5-1 and TRBJ2-7 for the parts outside the CDR3, the full variable domain is KAGVTQTPRYLIKTRGQQVTLSCSPISGHRSVSWYQQTPGQGLQFLFEYFSETQRNKGNFPGRFSGRQFSNSRSEMNVSTLELGDSALYLCASSSPPNALAGGSYEQYFGPGTRLTVT.